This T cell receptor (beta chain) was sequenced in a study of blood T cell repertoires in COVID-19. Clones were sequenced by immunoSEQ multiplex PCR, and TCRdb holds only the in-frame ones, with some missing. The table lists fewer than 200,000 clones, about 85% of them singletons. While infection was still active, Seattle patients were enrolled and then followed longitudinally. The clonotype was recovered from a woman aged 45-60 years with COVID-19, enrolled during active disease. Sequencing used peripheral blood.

CDR3 DNA: TGTGCCAGTAGTATCTCCGGGACAGGGAAGGTTGACTATGGCTACACCTTC. Translating it yields CASSISGTGKVDYGYTF. J is TRBJ1-2 and V is TRBV19; 9 bases are a match to TRBD1. CDR1 LNHDA and CDR2 SQIVND come from the germline V gene (reference sequence). This CDR3 has 17 residues. V trimming: 3 bases; J trimming: 3 bases; junction bases outside the gene matches: 11.